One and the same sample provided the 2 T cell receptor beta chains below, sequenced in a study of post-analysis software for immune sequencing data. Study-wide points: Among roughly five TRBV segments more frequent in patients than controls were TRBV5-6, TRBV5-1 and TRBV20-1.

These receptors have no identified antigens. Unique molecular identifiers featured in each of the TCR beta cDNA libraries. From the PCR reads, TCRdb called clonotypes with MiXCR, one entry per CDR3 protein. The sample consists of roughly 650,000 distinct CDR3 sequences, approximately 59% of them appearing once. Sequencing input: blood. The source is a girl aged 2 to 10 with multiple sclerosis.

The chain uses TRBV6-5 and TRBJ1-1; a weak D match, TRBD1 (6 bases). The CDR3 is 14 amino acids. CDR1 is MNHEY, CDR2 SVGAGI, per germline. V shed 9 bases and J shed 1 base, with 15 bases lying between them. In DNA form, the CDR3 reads TGTGCCAGTGTGGCGACAGGTAGGAACACTGAAGCTTTCTTT. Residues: CASVATGRNTEAFF.

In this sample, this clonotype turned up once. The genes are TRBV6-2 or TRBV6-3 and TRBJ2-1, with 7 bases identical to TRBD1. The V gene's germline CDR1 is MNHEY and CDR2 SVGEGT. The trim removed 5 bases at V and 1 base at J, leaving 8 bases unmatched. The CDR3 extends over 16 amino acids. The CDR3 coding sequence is TGTGCCAGCAGTGCTACAGGGGCTGGTTCCTACAATGAGCAGTTCTTC. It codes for CASSATGAGSYNEQFF.